This T cell receptor (beta chain) was sequenced in a study of technical replicates of blood from several donors. Assay used: immunoSEQ multiplex PCR; TCRdb lists only in-frame clones, some missing. The sample includes tens of thousands of clones, approximately 95% seen only once; the top ten take roughly 0.35%. V lost 6 bases to trimming and J lost 7 bases; unmatched junction nucleotides: 17. Germline V gives CDR1 MDHEN, CDR2 SYDVKM. The CDR3 is made up of 16 amino acids. The sequencing sample was made of T cells isolated from PBMCs. The chain joins TRBV28 to TRBJ2-7, with TRBD2 matching 8 bases. The sequence was obtained from a human donor in good health. CDR3 region: CASSLHRPGGLGEQYF. CDR3 bases: TGTGCCAGCAGCCTACACAGGCCGGGAGGGCTTGGAGAGCAGTACTTC.